This TCR beta chain was retrieved from a study of OX40 agonist ivuxolimab in advanced cancers. For the study at large: Of mixed ages from about 20 to 90 and averaging around 60 years, the group was approximately 80% male. Findings and caveats of the study: Expanded clones belonging to CD8+ T cells outnumbered, on average, those of CD4+.

Systemic immunosuppression or autoimmune disease history was grounds to exclude patients. Blood was sampled at baseline, cycle 4 day 1, and cycle 7 day 1. Generated by immunoSEQ multiplex PCR, the TCRdb table keeps only in-frame clones and is missing some. Of about 88,000 clones listed, just under 90% were seen once; the top ten hold under 2%. V was trimmed by 3 bases and J by 3 bases, leaving 14 bases between them. Germline V gene data show CDR1 as KGHSH and CDR2 as LQKENI. This CDR3 spans 15 amino acids. Concerning this clone: Its specificity is not known.

This sequence originates from an adult with an advanced solid tumor such as melanoma, head and neck, liver or kidney cancer. This chain links TRBV18 with TRBJ1-2, with D maybe TRBD1 (5 bases). The specimen was CD4+ or CD8+ T cells sorted from blood, collected in a trial of the OX40 agonist ivuxolimab. For the CDR3, the DNA is TGTGCCAGCTCACCCCTAGGGGTATTTGACTATGGCTACACCTTC. Its translation: CASSPLGVFDYGYTF. Together with reference TRBV18 and TRBJ1-2, the CDR3 gives the full variable domain: NAGVMQNPRHLVRRRGQEARLRCSPMKGHSHVYWYRQLPEEGLKFMVYLQKENIIDESGMPKERFSAEFPKEGPSILRIQQVVRGDSAAYFCASSPLGVFDYGYTFGSGTRLTVV.